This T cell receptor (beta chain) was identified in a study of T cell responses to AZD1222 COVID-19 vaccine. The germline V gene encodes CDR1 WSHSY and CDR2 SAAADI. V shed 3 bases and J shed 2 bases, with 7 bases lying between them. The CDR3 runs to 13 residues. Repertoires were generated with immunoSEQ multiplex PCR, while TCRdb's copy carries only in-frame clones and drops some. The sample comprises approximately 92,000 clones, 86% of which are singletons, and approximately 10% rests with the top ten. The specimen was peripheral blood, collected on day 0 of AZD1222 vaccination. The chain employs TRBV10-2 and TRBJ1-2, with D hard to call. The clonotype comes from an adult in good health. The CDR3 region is CASSDEKNYGYTF. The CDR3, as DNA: TGCGCCAGCAGTGATGAGAAAAACTATGGCTACACCTTC.